The subject of this entry is one TCR beta chain. TCRdb's table, derived via immunoSEQ multiplex PCR, lists solely in-frame clones and lacks some. This sample has roughly 270,000 clones, with roughly 85% found just once. This study enrolled people aged about 18 to 100 from about two dozen US geographic areas. Participants' reported clinical history set cohort assignment. The data are from a study of blood T cell repertoires in COVID-19. About the research overall: PBMCs, B-cell-depleted T cells, or T cells were the source of the cDNA or gDNA that made up the material.

This sequence was found in a woman in her forties or fifties who had recovered from COVID-19. The sample taken for sequencing was PBMCs or T cells enriched from blood (not recorded which).

CDR3 sequence: CASSSRTSAQYNEQFF. The CDR3 DNA follows: TGTGCCAGCAGTTCCCGGACTAGCGCACAATACAATGAGCAGTTCTTC. The V gene is TRBV28, the J gene TRBJ2-1, with 9 bases lining up with TRBD2. This CDR3 has 16 residues. V shed 4 bases, J shed 4 bases, and the junction held 8 bases outside the gene matches. Per germline, CDR1 MDHEN and CDR2 SYDVKM.